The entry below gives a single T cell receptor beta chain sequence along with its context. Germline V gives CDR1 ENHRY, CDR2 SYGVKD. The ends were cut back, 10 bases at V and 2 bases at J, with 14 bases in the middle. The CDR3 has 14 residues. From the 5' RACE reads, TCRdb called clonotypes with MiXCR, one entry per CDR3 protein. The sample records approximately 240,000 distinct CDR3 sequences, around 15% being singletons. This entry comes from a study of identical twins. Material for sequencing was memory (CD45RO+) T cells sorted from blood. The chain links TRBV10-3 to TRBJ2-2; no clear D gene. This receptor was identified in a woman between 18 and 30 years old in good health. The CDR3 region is CATRQETNTGELFF. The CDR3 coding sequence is TGTGCCACCCGACAAGAGACAAACACCGGGGAGCTGTTTTTT.